The rows below give T cell receptor beta chains drawn from one sample of a study of blood T cells in healthy people across ages. TCRdb fed the 5' RACE reads into MiXCR, producing one record per CDR3 protein. The table records 800,000 to 900,000 distinct CDR3 sequences, less than 80% of them present only once. Sequencing was performed on blood. The receptors derive from a man aged 25-40 years in good health. The CDR3 runs from the conserved cysteine through the conserved F or W. The D gene is left open where the match is weak. Rows give clone size only sometimes, using once, few, many, or a class for an expanded clone.

abundance,j_gene,v_gene,d_gene,CDR3nt,CDR3aa
few,TRBJ2-7,TRBV7-8,NA,TGTGCCAGCAGCTTTCTGGCATCGGTCGACTACGAGCAGTACTTC,CASSFLASVDYEQYF
once,TRBJ1-5,TRBV29-1,TRBD1,TGCAGCGCAGGGACAGGGGGCGATCAGCCCCAGCATTTT,CSAGTGGDQPQHF
NA,TRBJ1-5,TRBV6-5,TRBD1,TGTGCCAGCAGTAGGACAGGGGAGCGGGGACAGCCCCAGCATTTT,CASSRTGERGQPQHF
NA,TRBJ2-1,TRBV4-2,TRBD2,TGTGCCAGCACCCTAGGACTAGCGGGATTCAATGAGCAGTTCTTC,CASTLGLAGFNEQFF
once,TRBJ2-5,TRBV3-1,NA,TGTGCCAGCAGCCAGGTTACAAACCAAGAGACCCAGTACTTC,CASSQVTNQETQYF
NA,TRBJ2-1,TRBV6-2/TRBV6-3,TRBD1,TGTGCCAGCAGTCCCTACAGGGGAGTTTATGCTGAGCAGTTCTTC,CASSPYRGVYAEQFF
NA,TRBJ2-3,TRBV12-3/TRBV12-4,TRBD1,TGTGCCAGCAGTGCCCGGACAGGGGGTGTGACGCAGTATTTT,CASSARTGGVTQYF
few,TRBJ2-6,TRBV7-2,NA,TGTGCCAGCAGCGGATCTGGGGCCGGTGGGGCCAACGTCCTGACTTTC,CASSGSGAGGANVLTF
few,TRBJ1-1,TRBV14,NA,TGTGCCAGCAGCCCCGGGACTGTTTTCATGAACACTGAAGCTTTCTTT,CASSPGTVFMNTEAFF
NA,TRBJ1-1,TRBV29-1,NA,TGCAGCGTTGGTGGGTTTAGCACTGAAGCTTTCTTT,CSVGGFSTEAFF
NA,TRBJ2-7,TRBV4-3,NA,TGCGCCAGCAGCCAAGATTCTTTTAGCAGCGAGCAGTACTTC,CASSQDSFSSEQYF
few,TRBJ2-2,TRBV9,NA,TGTGCCAGCAGCGTTGTGCAGGGAACCACCGGGGAGCTGTTTTTT,CASSVVQGTTGELFF
NA,TRBJ1-2,TRBV3-1,TRBD1,TGTGCCAGCAGCCAAGGTGGACAGGAAATCGGGGGCTACACCTTC,CASSQGGQEIGGYTF
NA,TRBJ2-7,TRBV6-6,NA,TGTGCCAGCAGTGACCTGGACTGGGGCGAGCAGTACTTC,CASSDLDWGEQYF
NA,TRBJ1-1,TRBV25-1,NA,TGTGCCAGCAGTGAACAGTGGAACACTGAAGCTTTCTTT,CASSEQWNTEAFF
NA,TRBJ2-5,TRBV25-1,TRBD2,TGTGCCAGCAACATGGGAGGGTCCAACCAAGAGACCCAGTACTTC,CASNMGGSNQETQYF
few,TRBJ2-1,TRBV9,NA,TGTGCCAGCAGCGCCAAGGGCGGGGAGTACAATGAGCAGTTCTTC,CASSAKGGEYNEQFF
few,TRBJ2-7,TRBV6-1,NA,TGTGCCAGCATTGTGACGGTGAGCTCCTACGAGCAGTACTTC,CASIVTVSSYEQYF
many,TRBJ2-7,TRBV20-1,NA,TGCAGTGTGTCCCCAAAAGTCCGAGAGCAGTACTTC,CSVSPKVREQYF
NA,TRBJ1-2,TRBV6-5,NA,TGTGCCACCGCTCGCGAGGCAATGAGCTATGGCTACACCTTC,CATAREAMSYGYTF
many,TRBJ1-4,TRBV11-2,TRBD1,TGTGCCAGCAGCCCAGGACAGGGGGCCAAGGAAAAACTGTTTTTT,CASSPGQGAKEKLFF
few,TRBJ2-1,TRBV5-5,NA,TGTGCCAGCAGCTTCAGGGCGTCCTACAATGAGCAGTTCTTC,CASSFRASYNEQFF
NA,TRBJ1-5,TRBV4-3,NA,TGCGCCAGCAGCCAAGATCTGGGGGACCATCAGCCCCAGCATTTT,CASSQDLGDHQPQHF
NA,TRBJ2-7,TRBV7-9,NA,TGTGCCAGCAGCTCCCCTAGTCCCCTAGAGCAGTACTTC,CASSSPSPLEQYF
NA,TRBJ2-7,TRBV30,TRBD2,TGTGCCTGGAGTGTACGGAGCGGGGGGCCCCCGGGCTACGAGCAGTACTTC,CAWSVRSGGPPGYEQYF
NA,TRBJ2-5,TRBV7-3,TRBD1,TGTGCCAGCAGCCCCTCCGGGACAGGGGTTGGGACCCAGTACTTC,CASSPSGTGVGTQYF
NA,TRBJ2-7,TRBV10-3,NA,TGTGCCATCAGCCCAGGGGGGCACTCAAAATACGAGCAGTACTTC,CAISPGGHSKYEQYF
NA,TRBJ2-1,TRBV28,NA,TGTGCCAGCAGTTTATATTCTAGGGCCGATGTATCCTACAATGAGCAGTTCTTC,CASSLYSRADVSYNEQFF
NA,TRBJ1-2,TRBV24-1,NA,TGTGCCACCAGTGATAATGCAGGGTATGGCTACACCTTC,CATSDNAGYGYTF
NA,TRBJ2-7,TRBV18,TRBD1,TGTGCCAGCTCACTAGGCCGGGACAGAATCAACTACGAGCAGTACTTC,CASSLGRDRINYEQYF
NA,TRBJ2-7,TRBV4-1,NA,TGCGCCAGCAGCCAGGGAGGGGGACTGCCCTCCTACGAGCAGTACTTC,CASSQGGGLPSYEQYF
few,TRBJ2-7,TRBV27,NA,TGTGCCAGCAGTTACGCACAGAGCTCCTACGAGCAGTACTTC,CASSYAQSSYEQYF
NA,TRBJ2-5,TRBV4-2,NA,TGTGCCAGCAGCACAGGGAGAGAAAGGGTTCAAGAGACCCAGTACTTC,CASSTGRERVQETQYF
NA,TRBJ2-7,TRBV4-1,TRBD1,TGCGCCAGCAGCCAGCTACAGGGGGCCCCCTACGAGCAGTACTTC,CASSQLQGAPYEQYF
NA,TRBJ1-4,TRBV25-1,NA,TGTGCCAGCAGTGCCCGGACCTCGGGGGGCGAGGGGGAAAAACTGTTTTTT,CASSARTSGGEGEKLFF
NA,TRBJ2-1,TRBV6-5,TRBD1,TGTGCCAGCAGTCCGTCCGGGACAGTCAATGAGCAGTTCTTC,CASSPSGTVNEQFF
once,TRBJ2-5,TRBV7-3,NA,TGTGCCAGCAGCCCGCTAAACGGGGGCGAGACCCAGTACTTC,CASSPLNGGETQYF
NA,TRBJ2-3,TRBV27,NA,TGTGCCAGCAGTTTAATTGGGGATTCCACAGATACGCAGTATTTT,CASSLIGDSTDTQYF
NA,TRBJ1-2,TRBV29-1,NA,TGCAGCGTTGGTGGGGGATGGGACTATGGCTACACCTTC,CSVGGGWDYGYTF
NA,TRBJ2-3,TRBV20-1,TRBD2,TGCAGTGCTGACTCCGGGGCTAGCGGGGGGGCAACAGATACGCAGTATTTT,CSADSGASGGATDTQYF
few,TRBJ1-2,TRBV4-2,TRBD1,TGTGCCAGCAGCCAAGTTGACAGGGGTGGCAACGGCTACACCTTC,CASSQVDRGGNGYTF
NA,TRBJ2-5,TRBV20-1,TRBD2,TGCAGTGCTGGAACTAGCGGGGCCTGGGAGACCCAGTACTTC,CSAGTSGAWETQYF
NA,TRBJ2-1,TRBV20-1,TRBD2,TGCAGTACAGAGCGGGGGCCCAATGAGCAGTTCTTC,CSTERGPNEQFF
once,TRBJ2-3,TRBV9,TRBD2,TGTGCCAGCAGCGTCAGGACTAGCGGAGCCACAGATACGCAGTATTTT,CASSVRTSGATDTQYF
NA,TRBJ2-3,TRBV29-1,TRBD2,TGCAGCGTTGGATTTCGACTAGCGGTGACAGAAGATACGCAGTATTTT,CSVGFRLAVTEDTQYF
NA,TRBJ1-2,TRBV9,NA,TGTGCCAGCAGCGTAGACGGTTCCTATGGCTACACCTTC,CASSVDGSYGYTF
NA,TRBJ2-7,TRBV3-1,NA,TGTGCCAGCAGCCAAGTAGGAACCTCTGTGGGGCAGTACTTC,CASSQVGTSVGQYF
many,TRBJ2-7,TRBV7-2,TRBD2,TGTGCCAGCAGCGCCGGACGGGGGGGGTCGTACGAGCAGTACTTC,CASSAGRGGSYEQYF
NA,TRBJ2-7,TRBV2,TRBD2,TGTGCCAGCAGTGATGGGACTAGCACCTACGAGCAGTACTTC,CASSDGTSTYEQYF
NA,TRBJ2-7,TRBV9,TRBD2,TGTGCCAGCAGCGGAAGCGGGGGCCAAAACTACGAGCAGTACTTC,CASSGSGGQNYEQYF
NA,TRBJ1-4,TRBV7-6,NA,TGTGCCAGCAGCTCCTCCGGAAGGGGTGAAAAACTGTTTTTT,CASSSSGRGEKLFF
NA,TRBJ1-6,TRBV4-3,NA,TGCGCCAGCAGCCAACTACAGGAGACCTACTATAATTCACCCCTCCACTTT,CASSQLQETYYNSPLHF
few,TRBJ2-5,TRBV29-1,TRBD2,TGCAGCGTGTGGACTAGCGGCGGGGGGGAGCAGTACTTC,CSVWTSGGGEQYF
once,TRBJ1-5,TRBV6-2/TRBV6-3,NA,TGTGCCAGCAGTTACGCCAGGGATCAGCCCCAGCATTTT,CASSYARDQPQHF
NA,TRBJ2-4,TRBV5-5,NA,TGTGCCAGCAGCCGGGTGGGGGGAAGCAAAAACATTCAGTACTTC,CASSRVGGSKNIQYF
NA,TRBJ2-1,TRBV20-1,NA,TGCAGTGCTAGAGATCGCGGTGGGCAGTTCTTC,CSARDRGGQFF
NA,TRBJ2-7,TRBV3-1,NA,TGTGCCAGCAGCCAACTGGCGTTCGAGCAGTACTTC,CASSQLAFEQYF